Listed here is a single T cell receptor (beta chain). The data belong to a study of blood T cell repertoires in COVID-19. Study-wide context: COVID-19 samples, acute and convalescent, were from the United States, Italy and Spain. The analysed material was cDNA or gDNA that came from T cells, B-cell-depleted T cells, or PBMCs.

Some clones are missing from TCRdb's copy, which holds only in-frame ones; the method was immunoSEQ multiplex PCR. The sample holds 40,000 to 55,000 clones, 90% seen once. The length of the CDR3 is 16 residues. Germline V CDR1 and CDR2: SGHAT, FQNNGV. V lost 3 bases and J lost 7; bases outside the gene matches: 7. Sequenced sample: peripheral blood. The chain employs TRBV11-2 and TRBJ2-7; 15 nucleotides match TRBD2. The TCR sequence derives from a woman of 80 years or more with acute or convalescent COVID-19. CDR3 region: CASSFLPGTSGREQYF. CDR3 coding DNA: TGTGCCAGCAGCTTCTTACCCGGGACTAGCGGGAGGGAGCAGTACTTC. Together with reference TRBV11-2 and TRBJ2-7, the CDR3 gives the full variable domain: EAGVAQSPRYKIIEKRQSVAFWCNPISGHATLYWYQQILGQGPKLLIQFQNNGVVDDSQLPKDRFSAERLKGVDSTLKIQPAKLEDSAVYLCASSFLPGTSGREQYFGPGTRLTVT.